This T cell receptor (beta chain) originates from a study of cytomegalovirus exposure and HLA in healthy donors (dated by TCRdb to the late 2010s). Study-wide context: In an earlier analysis of roughly 500 of the donors, less than 350 Gb of sequence data and just under 120 million unique TCR beta sequences from about 190 million T cells were reported. A handful of DR-DQ haplotypes were treated as single units for association and clustering because of strong linkage in the cohort. Donor age, sex, ethnicity and CMV serostatus were collected together with the repertoire data. The study aimed to test whether signatures of past pathogen exposure could be identified by cataloging public T cell receptors. The study used immunosequencing to profile the T cell repertoires of 666 subjects and linked those repertoires to cytomegalovirus serostatus. To predict cytomegalovirus infection status, the study combined high-throughput TCR immunosequencing, statistical association of individual TCRs with disease status, and machine learning. A later analysis re-analyzed previously published TCR beta repertoires from 666 donors and added high-resolution HLA genotyping to study TCR occurrence patterns. Of the roughly 390 genotyped donors, 81% were placed in the genetic ancestry cluster associated with self-reported Caucasian donors. An earlier analysis of 587 of the donors applied high-throughput TCR beta sequencing to assess whether each TCR beta V gene segment acted as functional or pseudogenic. Along with the roughly 710-subject first cohort, a separate validation cohort of over 90 different subjects was used. Both class I and class II loci were covered by HLA typing, at four-digit resolution. All discovery cohort repertoires had been generated on a single sequencing platform. An early release that covered several hundred HLA-typed donors contained approximately 320 gigabases of sequencing data and 85 million to 100 million unique TCR sequences. In a later genetic analysis, genome-wide SNP genotypes for about 55% of the roughly 700 donors were used, and that subset was treated as a discovery cohort. The number of donors typed differed by locus, with about 629-630 for A, B, C, DRB1 and DQB1, around 500 for DQA1, 600 to 610 for DPA1, and under 490 for DPB1. In the later analysis, no new phenotypic data were used to find candidate immune exposures; instead, reliance was placed on TCR beta sequences and their occurrence across donors. Across around 400 genotyped donors of the cohort, an average of about 250,000 unique TCR beta nucleotide sequences per donor were sequenced, and around 19% of those sequences were non-productive. The full study reports these points: Some IMGT-functional V segments, including TRBV6-2 and TRBV6-3, could not be distinguished by the 87-base-pair reads and were therefore excluded. Three of the identified cytomegalovirus-associated TCR beta chains were confirmed in vitro to be specific for cytomegalovirus antigens. According to a later genetic analysis, donors in an Asian-associated ancestry cluster had fewer N-insertions in productive TCRs than the approximately 690-donor mean. In both the original and validation cohorts, the classifier was reported to diagnose cytomegalovirus status with high specificity and sensitivity. Assigning TCR associations to individual alleles was difficult when HLA alleles, especially DR and DQ, strongly co-occurred. This cohort had only TCR beta chains sequenced, and the lack of alpha or paired-chain data limited which features could be detected. According to a later analysis, most CMV-associated TCR beta chains appeared to be HLA-restricted, and the HLA associations seemed to be driven largely by CMV exposure. A further reported finding was that TCR beta sequences accurately predicted the HLA-A and HLA-B alleles for most subjects in the first cohort. V-gene and J-gene trimming of TCR beta chains was associated with a missense DCLRE1C variant in a later genetic analysis, and the association was replicated in an independent cohort. Roughly uniform sequencing depth across donors was assumed in presence/absence analyses, although this assumption may not hold. Compared with equally common non-associated chains, HLA-associated TCR beta chains in a later analysis were more clonally expanded and had lower generation probabilities. HLA typing was unavailable for some donors at each locus, so association tests used only the typed subset. In an earlier analysis of under 600 of the donors, most TCR beta V segments were observed in productive rearrangements about 87% or about 30% of the time, broadly matching IMGT annotations. A cluster of highly shared sequence variants was judged likely to be a technical artifact of the sequencing pipeline. Over 15 rarely observed V segments, including chromosome 9 orphons, were excluded from the earlier analysis of about 500 of the donors because counts were too low. Linkage disequilibrium might explain the correlated functional status among segregating V segments, but an unknown experimental factor could not be excluded. Immune exposure information for the cohort was limited to CMV serostatus. A later analysis found that TCR association rates varied across HLA loci, with DRB1 alleles showing the most associated TCRs and HLA-C alleles the fewest. The authors suggested that the approach could potentially be generalized to other disease states and immunological phenotypes. Most TCR sequences were seen in very few donors, while some public TCRs were found in many individuals. A total of 150 or so TCR beta chains were listed by the study as associated with cytomegalovirus. Several of the top co-occurrence clusters appeared to be linked to parvovirus B19, influenza, CMV and Epstein-Barr virus, according to a later analysis. At a false discovery rate of 0.05, a later analysis linked 16,951 TCR beta sequences to specific HLA alleles.

The cohort was made up of about 610 healthy bone marrow donors. At the time of sampling, all cohort members were nominally healthy, though unrecorded immune exposures were likely present. The donor tested CMV seronegative, placing the donor among the 350 to 400 seronegative members of the cohort. A peripheral blood sample was collected from each donor, and TCR beta sequencing was performed on peripheral blood mononuclear cells. Genomic DNA was extracted from the blood cell samples with the Qiagen DNeasy Blood Extraction Kit. From the germline V gene, CDR1 is MDHEN and CDR2 is SYDVKM. The cysteine opens and the phenylalanine closes a CDR3 of 11 amino acids. Only the CDR3 portion is preserved as DNA: 33 bases, with reading frame beginning at the first base. Turning to this clone: No antigen is known for it. The junction differs from germline at one of its ends, possibly a read error.

Library prep was done by the immunoSEQ multiplex PCR assay. For the multiplex PCR, a mixture combining 60 forward primers for TCR Vbeta segments and 13 reverse primers for TCR Jbeta segments was used. Amplification of the CDR3 region of rearranged TCR beta genes was performed with a multiplex PCR assay on genomic DNA. The Illumina HiSeq System was used to sequence the amplified TCR beta libraries as 87-base-pair reads. The authors' pipeline ran thus. A later analysis counted approximately 76 million unique TCR beta chains across the 700 or so repertoires, and approximately 11 million of these chains were shared by at least two donors. Raw reads were error-corrected and collapsed into unique sequences by a nearest-neighbor algorithm in which closely related sequences were merged to remove PCR and sequencing errors. CDR3 sequences were aligned to IMGT reference sequences to assign V, D and J gene segments. For a sequence to be retained, a match of at least six nucleotides to both a V gene segment and a J gene segment was required. Rearrangements were called productive when the CDR3 lacked stop codons and stayed in frame with V and J; all others were non-productive. CDR3 was defined by IMGT convention, running from the second conserved V-encoded cysteine to the conserved J-encoded phenylalanine. The earlier analysis of about 560 of the donors excluded any sequence lacking an unambiguous match to a single V gene segment. In an earlier analysis of 500 to 750 of the donors, V segments were called functional above 56.7% productive rearrangements and were called segregating when the between-donor standard deviation exceeded 5%. A statistical classification framework was built for diagnosing cytomegalovirus status from the catalog of TCR beta chain sequences. In a later analysis, V and J genes were assigned by comparing TCR nucleotide sequences against IMGT/GENE-DB human TR gene sequences. Using the TCRdist pipeline, a later analysis assigned CDR3 sequences along with most-parsimonious VDJ recombination scenarios. In a later analysis, each TCR beta chain was defined by its CDR3 amino acid sequence together with its V-gene family, and reads without a unique V-gene family were excluded. To address suspected cross-contamination and a sequencing artifact, a later analysis removed 550 to 750 highly shared, low-generation-probability nucleotide sequences. A later analysis calculated a clonal expansion index for each public chain from normalized within-repertoire ranks of inferred template counts. In a later analysis, generation probabilities were computed with a VDJ recombination model fitted to out-of-frame rearrangements, and the resulting probabilities were checked against IGoR. A later analysis scored TCR-TCR, TCR-HLA and TCR-CMV co-occurrence with hypergeometric tests, applying a repertoire-size bias correction to TCR pairs. A later analysis estimated false discovery rates by permuting HLA or CMV assignments 20 times. In a later analysis, co-occurring TCRs were grouped using DBSCAN, with TCRdist sequence similarity added in when clustering inside HLA-allele-positive subsets. For co-occurrence clustering, repertoires with fewer than 30,000 or more than 120,000 public chains were excluded, along with roughly five repertoires with anomalous nucleotide sharing. Drawn from immuneACCESS, this table holds only the in-frame rearrangements with V and J called that TCRdb kept. Clones are partly lost; checked studies trace under half to an unresolved V gene and leave the rest unexplained. V and J calls and clone size follow that table, whereas D and trimming were derived from the DNA. The sample records roughly 200,000 clones, just over 75% of which are singletons. 1.5% to 2% of the sample lies in the top ten.

The specimen sequenced was PBMCs. This clonotype was obtained from a young man in good health and CMV-seronegative. This sequence uses TRBV28 and TRBJ2-1; the D gene assignment is ambiguous. The CDR3 loop reads CATSDSNEQFF. The nucleotides read TGTGCCACCAGTGACTCCAATGAGCAGTTCTTC.